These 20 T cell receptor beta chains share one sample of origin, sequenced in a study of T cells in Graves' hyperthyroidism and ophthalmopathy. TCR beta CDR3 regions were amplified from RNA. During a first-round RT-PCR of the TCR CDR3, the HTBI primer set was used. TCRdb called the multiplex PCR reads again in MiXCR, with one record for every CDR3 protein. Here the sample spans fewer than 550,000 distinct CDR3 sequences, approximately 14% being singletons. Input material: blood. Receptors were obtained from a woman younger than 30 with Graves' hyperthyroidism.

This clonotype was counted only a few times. CDR3 DNA sequence: TGTGCCAGCAGCCCGGTTGGGACAGGGGGGAATCAGCCCCAGCATTTT. Translating it yields CASSPVGTGGNQPQHF. J is TRBJ1-5 and V is TRBV7-2; TRBD1 aligns across 11 bases. V gave up 5 bases and J gave up 4 bases; unmatched junction bases: 7. This CDR3 region has 16 residues. Germline CDR1 and CDR2: SGHTA and FQGNSA.

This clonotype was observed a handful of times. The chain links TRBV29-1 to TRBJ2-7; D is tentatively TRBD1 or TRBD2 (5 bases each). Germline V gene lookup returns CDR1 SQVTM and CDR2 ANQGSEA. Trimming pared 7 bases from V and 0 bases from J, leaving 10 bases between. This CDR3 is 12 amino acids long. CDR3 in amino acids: CSGGFSSYEQYF. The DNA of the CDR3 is TGCAGCGGGGGGTTCTCCTCCTACGAGCAGTACTTC.

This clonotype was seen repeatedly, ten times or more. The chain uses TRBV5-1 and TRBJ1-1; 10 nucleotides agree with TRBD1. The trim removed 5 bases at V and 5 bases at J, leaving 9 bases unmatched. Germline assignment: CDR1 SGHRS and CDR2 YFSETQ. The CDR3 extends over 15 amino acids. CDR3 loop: CASSPGTGVLTEAFF. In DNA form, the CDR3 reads TGCGCCAGCAGTCCCGGGACAGGGGTACTAACTGAAGCTTTCTTT.

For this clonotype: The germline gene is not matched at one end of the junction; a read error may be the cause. Here the CDR3 reads CGARLAGGGDEQFF. CDR3 bases: TGCGGTGCTAGACTAGCGGGGGGAGGGGATGAGCAGTTCTTC. The chain is built from TRBV20-1 and TRBJ2-1; TRBD2 matches 13 bases. The CDR3 contains 14 residues. Germline lookup yields CDR1 DFQATT and CDR2 SNEGSKA (reference sequence).

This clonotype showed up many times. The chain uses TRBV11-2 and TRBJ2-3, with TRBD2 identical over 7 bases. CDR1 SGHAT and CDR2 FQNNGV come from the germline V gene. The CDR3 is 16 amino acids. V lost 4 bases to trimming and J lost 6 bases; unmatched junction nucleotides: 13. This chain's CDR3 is CASSWAEGLGGDTQYF. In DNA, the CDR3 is TGTGCCAGCAGCTGGGCCGAGGGACTGGGGGGGGATACGCAGTATTTT.

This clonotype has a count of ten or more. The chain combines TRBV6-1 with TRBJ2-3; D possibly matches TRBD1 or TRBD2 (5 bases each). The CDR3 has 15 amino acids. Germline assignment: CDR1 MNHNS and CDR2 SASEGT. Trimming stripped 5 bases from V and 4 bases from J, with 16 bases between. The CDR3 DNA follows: TGTGCCAGCAGTCCCCGAGGGGCCAGAGCAGATACGCAGTATTTT. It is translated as CASSPRGARADTQYF.

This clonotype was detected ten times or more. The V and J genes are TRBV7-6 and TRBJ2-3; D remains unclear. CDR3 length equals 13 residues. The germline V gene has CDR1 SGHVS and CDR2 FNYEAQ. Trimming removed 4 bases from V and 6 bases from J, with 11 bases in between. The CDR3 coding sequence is TGTGCCAGCAGCTCAACTTCTTCGGATACGCAGTATTTT. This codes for CASSSTSSDTQYF.

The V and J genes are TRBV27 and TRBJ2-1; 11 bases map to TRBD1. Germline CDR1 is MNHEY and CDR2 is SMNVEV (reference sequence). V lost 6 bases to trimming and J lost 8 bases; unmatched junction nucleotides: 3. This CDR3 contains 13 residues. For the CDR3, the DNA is TGTGCCAGCAGGCGGGACAGGGGGTATGAGCAGTTCTTC. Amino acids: CASRRDRGYEQFF.

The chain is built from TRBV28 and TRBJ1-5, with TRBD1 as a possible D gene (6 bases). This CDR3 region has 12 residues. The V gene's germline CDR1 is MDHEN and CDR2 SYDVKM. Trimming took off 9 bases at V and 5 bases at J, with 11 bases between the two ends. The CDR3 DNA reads TGTGCCAGTTCGGACAGTCATCAGCCCCAGCATTTT. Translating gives CASSDSHQPQHF.

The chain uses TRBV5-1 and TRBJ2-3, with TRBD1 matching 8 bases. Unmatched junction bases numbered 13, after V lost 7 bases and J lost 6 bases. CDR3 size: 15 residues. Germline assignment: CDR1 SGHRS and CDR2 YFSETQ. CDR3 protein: CASSYRDRTRDTQYF. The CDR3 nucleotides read TGCGCCAGCTCCTACAGGGACAGGACTCGGGATACGCAGTATTTT.

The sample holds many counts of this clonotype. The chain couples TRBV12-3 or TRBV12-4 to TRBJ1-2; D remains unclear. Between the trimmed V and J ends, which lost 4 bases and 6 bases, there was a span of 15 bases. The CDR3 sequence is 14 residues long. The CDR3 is CASSSQTATDGYTF. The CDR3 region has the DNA TGTGCCAGCAGTTCCCAGACCGCCACGGATGGCTACACCTTC.

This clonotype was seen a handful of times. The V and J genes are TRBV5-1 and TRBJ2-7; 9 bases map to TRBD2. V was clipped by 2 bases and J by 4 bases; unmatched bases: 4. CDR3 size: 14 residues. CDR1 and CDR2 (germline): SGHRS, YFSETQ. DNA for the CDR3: TGCGCCAGCAGCTTTACTAGCGGGCAATACGAGCAGTACTTC. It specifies CASSFTSGQYEQYF.

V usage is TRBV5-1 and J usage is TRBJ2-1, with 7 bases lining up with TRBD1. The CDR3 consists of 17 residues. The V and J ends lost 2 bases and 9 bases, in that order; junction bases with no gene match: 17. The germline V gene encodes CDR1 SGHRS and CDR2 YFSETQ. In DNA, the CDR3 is TGCGCCAGCAGCTTAACCCGAGGGGACAGTCAATTTATTGAGCAGTTCTTC. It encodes CASSLTRGDSQFIEQFF.

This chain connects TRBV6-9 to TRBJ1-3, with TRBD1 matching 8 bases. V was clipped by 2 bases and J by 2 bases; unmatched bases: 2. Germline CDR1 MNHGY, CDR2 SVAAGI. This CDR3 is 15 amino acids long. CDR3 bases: TGTGCCAGCAGTTATGGACAGGGTGCTGGAAACACCATATATTTT. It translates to CASSYGQGAGNTIYF.

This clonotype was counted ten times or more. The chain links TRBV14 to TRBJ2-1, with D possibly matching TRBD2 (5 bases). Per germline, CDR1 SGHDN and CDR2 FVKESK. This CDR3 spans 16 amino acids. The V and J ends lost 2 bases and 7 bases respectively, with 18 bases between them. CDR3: CASSQQHRLMWNEQFF. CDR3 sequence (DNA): TGTGCCAGCAGCCAACAACACCGACTAATGTGGAATGAGCAGTTCTTC.

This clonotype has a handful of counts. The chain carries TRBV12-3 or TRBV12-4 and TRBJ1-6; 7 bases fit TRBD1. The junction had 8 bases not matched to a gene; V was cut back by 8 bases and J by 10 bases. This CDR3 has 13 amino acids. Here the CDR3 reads CASRTGEGSPLHF. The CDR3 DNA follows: TGTGCCAGCCGGACAGGCGAGGGCTCACCCCTCCACTTT.

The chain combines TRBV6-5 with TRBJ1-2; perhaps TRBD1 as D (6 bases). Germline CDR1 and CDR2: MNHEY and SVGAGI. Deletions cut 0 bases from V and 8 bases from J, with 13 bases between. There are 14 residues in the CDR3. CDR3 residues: CASSYSEGGRGYTF. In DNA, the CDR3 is TGTGCCAGCAGTTACTCGGAGGGGGGCCGGGGCTACACCTTC.

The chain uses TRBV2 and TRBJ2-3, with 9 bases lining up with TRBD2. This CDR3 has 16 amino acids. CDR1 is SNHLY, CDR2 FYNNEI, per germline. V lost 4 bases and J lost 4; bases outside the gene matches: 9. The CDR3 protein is CASSGSLAGLADTQYF. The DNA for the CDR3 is TGTGCCAGCAGTGGGAGCCTAGCGGGATTGGCAGATACGCAGTATTTT.

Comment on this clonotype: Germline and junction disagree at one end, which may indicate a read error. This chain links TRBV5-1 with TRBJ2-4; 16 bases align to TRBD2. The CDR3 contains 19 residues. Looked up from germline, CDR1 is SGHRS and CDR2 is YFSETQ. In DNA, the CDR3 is TGCGCCAACAGCTTGGGACTAGCGGGGGGGTTACTAGCCAAAAACATTCAGTACTTC. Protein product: CANSLGLAGGLLAKNIQYF.

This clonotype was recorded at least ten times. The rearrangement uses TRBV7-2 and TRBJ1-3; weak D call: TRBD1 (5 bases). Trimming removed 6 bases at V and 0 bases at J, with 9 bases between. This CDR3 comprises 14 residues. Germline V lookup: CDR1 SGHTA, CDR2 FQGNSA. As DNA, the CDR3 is TGTGCCAGCAGACTTGGGGCCTCTGGAAACACCATATATTTT. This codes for CASRLGASGNTIYF.